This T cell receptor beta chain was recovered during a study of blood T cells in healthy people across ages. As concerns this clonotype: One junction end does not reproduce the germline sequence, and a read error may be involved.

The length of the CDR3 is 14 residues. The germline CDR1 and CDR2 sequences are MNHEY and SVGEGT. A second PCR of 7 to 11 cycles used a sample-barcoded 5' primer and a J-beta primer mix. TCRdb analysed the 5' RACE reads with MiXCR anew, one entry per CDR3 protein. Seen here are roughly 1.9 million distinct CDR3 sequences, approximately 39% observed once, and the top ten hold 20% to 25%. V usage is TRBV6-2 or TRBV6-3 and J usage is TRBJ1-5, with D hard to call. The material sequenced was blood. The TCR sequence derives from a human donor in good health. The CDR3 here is CASRYSVKDQPQHF. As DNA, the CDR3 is TGCGCCAGCAGGTACTCAGTAAAGGATCAGCCCCAGCATTTT.